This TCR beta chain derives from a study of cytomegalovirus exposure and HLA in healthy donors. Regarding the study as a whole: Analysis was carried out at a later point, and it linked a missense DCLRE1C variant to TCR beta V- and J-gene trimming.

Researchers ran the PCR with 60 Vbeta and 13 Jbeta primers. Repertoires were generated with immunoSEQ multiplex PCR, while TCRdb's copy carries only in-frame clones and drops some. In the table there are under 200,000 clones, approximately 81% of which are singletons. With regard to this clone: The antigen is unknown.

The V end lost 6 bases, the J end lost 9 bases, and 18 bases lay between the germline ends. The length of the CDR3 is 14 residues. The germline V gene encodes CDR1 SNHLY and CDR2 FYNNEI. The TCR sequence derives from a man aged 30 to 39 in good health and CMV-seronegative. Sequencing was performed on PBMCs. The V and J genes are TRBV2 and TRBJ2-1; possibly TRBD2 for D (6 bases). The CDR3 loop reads CASRGGLPQLEQFF. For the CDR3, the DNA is TGTGCCAGCAGGGGAGGACTCCCGCAGCTTGAGCAGTTCTTC.